The 21 T cell receptor beta chains listed next were all sequenced from one sample in a study of PD-1 blockade in mismatch repair-deficient tumors. Measured with immunoSEQ multiplex PCR; TCRdb has only the in-frame clones, and not every one. The repertoire holds under 150,000 clones, with 86% as singletons. Sequencing was performed on peripheral blood, taken 44 weeks after starting pembrolizumab. These receptors all stem from an adult with mismatch repair-deficient cancer.

The CDR3 sequence is CASSTGTSGVNEQFF. The CDR3 DNA is TGTGCCAGCAGCACCGGGACTAGCGGGGTGAATGAGCAGTTCTTC. The chain recombines TRBV11-2 with TRBJ2-1; 13 bases match TRBD2. The CDR3 is 15 amino acids. V shed 5 bases and J 7 bases; nucleotides not matched to a gene: 5. Germline V gene lookup returns CDR1 SGHAT and CDR2 FQNNGV.

V and J are TRBV6-6 and TRBJ2-1, with unresolved D. Trimming left V 2 bases short and J 10 bases short, with 12 bases between. Germline CDR1 MNHNY, CDR2 SVGAGI (reference sequence). CDR3 length: 13 residues. CDR3 nucleotide sequence: TGTGCCAGCAGTTACGCGCCCGGTAGAGAGCAGTTCTTC. This codes for CASSYAPGREQFF.

The V call is TRBV30, the J call TRBJ1-5, with 7 bases identical to TRBD1. The CDR3 is made up of 18 amino acids. The trim removed 0 bases at V and 0 bases at J, leaving 11 bases unmatched. Germline-derived CDR1 and CDR2 are GTSNPN and SVGIG (reference sequence). DNA of the CDR3: TGTGCCTGGAGTGTCGGGGGGACAGCCTTGCATAGCAATCAGCCCCAGCATTTT. It specifies CAWSVGGTALHSNQPQHF.

Ten or more counts support this clone. The J gene is TRBJ1-5, the V gene TRBV19; possibly TRBD1 for D (6 bases). Per germline, CDR1 LNHDA and CDR2 SQIVND (reference sequence). The CDR3 loop spans 13 amino acids. Trimming removed 10 bases at V and 4 bases at J, with 14 bases between. The CDR3 protein is CATAGATNQPQHF. The CDR3 region has the DNA TGTGCCACCGCAGGGGCTACAAATCAGCCCCAGCATTTT.

This clone appeared a single time. This chain joins TRBV4-3 and TRBJ2-1; no firm D call. The CDR3 sequence is 15 residues long. In germline, CDR1 is LGHNA, CDR2 YSLEER. The V and J ends lost 4 bases and 0 bases respectively, with 10 bases between them. The CDR3 nucleotides read TGCGCCAGCAGCCTTGACTCGAGCTCCTACAATGAGCAGTTCTTC. Translation gives CASSLDSSSYNEQFF.

The J gene is TRBJ2-2, the V gene TRBV6-6; 7 bases agree with TRBD2. Germline V gene lookup returns CDR1 MNHNY and CDR2 SVGAGI (reference sequence). This CDR3 spans 16 amino acids. J was trimmed by 0 bases and V by 6 bases; bases with no gene match: 7. CDR3 residues: CASRSGVRANTGELFF. The CDR3 coding sequence is TGTGCCAGCAGGAGCGGGGTGCGGGCGAACACCGGGGAGCTGTTTTTT.

The rearrangement uses TRBV7-9 and TRBJ2-5; 13 bases map to TRBD2. The germline V gene has CDR1 SEHNR and CDR2 FQNEAQ (reference sequence). The CDR3 covers 16 residues. V gave up 6 bases and J gave up 5 bases; unmatched junction bases: 9. The CDR3 is CASRPTSGRAGETQYF. The CDR3 nucleotides read TGTGCCAGCAGGCCAACTAGCGGGAGGGCCGGTGAGACCCAGTACTTC.

The CDR3 bases are TGTGCCAGCAGTGATCTACTTTTAGCGGGATCCCGCGAGACCCAGTACTTC. It codes for CASSDLLLAGSRETQYF. The gene calls are TRBV6-1 and TRBJ2-5; TRBD2 matches at 8 bases. The CDR3 is made up of 17 amino acids. Germline CDR1 reads MNHNS; CDR2 reads SASEGT. V dropped 3 bases and J dropped 5; count of bases not matched to a gene: 14.

The rearrangement joins TRBV29-1 to TRBJ1-5; weak D call: TRBD1 (6 bases). V lost 7 bases to trimming and J lost 1 base, with 14 bases between them. This CDR3 comprises 14 residues. Germline V gives CDR1 SQVTM, CDR2 ANQGSEA. The CDR3 spells CSARRGDSNQPQHF. For the CDR3, the DNA is TGCAGCGCCCGAAGGGGGGACAGCAATCAGCCCCAGCATTTT.

This chain connects TRBV19 to TRBJ1-5, with 7 nucleotides matching TRBD1. Per germline, CDR1 LNHDA and CDR2 SQIVND (reference sequence). Trimming took 7 bases from V and 0 from J; bases not matched to a gene: 9. The CDR3 has 16 residues. The CDR3 loop reads CASNSQGLDSNQPQHF. In DNA, the CDR3 is TGTGCCAGTAACTCACAGGGGTTAGATAGCAATCAGCCCCAGCATTTT.

By sample share, this clone is medium-sized (0.01 to 0.1%). J is TRBJ2-7 and V is TRBV21-1; TRBD1 is the table's D call, not checked against the DNA. TRBV21-1 represents a pseudogene. CDR3 length equals 16 residues. CDR3 in amino acids: CASSKIGTGGSYEQYF. DNA for the CDR3: TGTGCCAGCAGCAAAATAGGGACAGGGGGCTCCTACGAGCAGTACTTC.

The chain is built from TRBV6-1 and TRBJ2-2, with TRBD1 as a possible D gene (5 bases). The CDR3 consists of 13 residues. V was shortened by 11 bases and J by 6 bases, with 16 bases between the two germline ends. Germline loops: CDR1 MNHNS, CDR2 SASEGT. For the CDR3, the DNA is TGTGCCTTAAAGACAGCCCCCCCCGGGGAGCTGTTTTTT. This translates into CALKTAPPGELFF.

V gene TRBV19 combines with J gene TRBJ2-1; 8 bases are a match to TRBD2. This CDR3 has 13 amino acids. Germline V CDR1 and CDR2: LNHDA, SQIVND (reference sequence). Germline trimming cut 6 bases from V and 10 bases from J; bases unmatched to any gene: 8. CDR3 DNA sequence: TGTGCCAGTAGCCCTTACACTAGCGGCGAGCAGTTCTTC. Translation gives CASSPYTSGEQFF.

The chain uses TRBV6-5 and TRBJ1-2; possible D gene TRBD1, 6 bases. Trimming took 2 bases from V and 4 from J, leaving 11 bases between them. Germline lookup yields CDR1 MNHEY and CDR2 SVGAGI. There are 14 residues in the CDR3. The CDR3 loop is CASSYGGLIYGYTF. CDR3 nucleotides: TGTGCCAGCAGTTACGGGGGCCTGATCTATGGCTACACCTTC.

This chain joins TRBV7-6 and TRBJ2-7, with D possibly called TRBD1 or TRBD2 (5 bases each). Germline CDR1 is SGHVS and CDR2 is FNYEAQ. The CDR3 contains 13 residues. Trimming removed 5 bases at V and 3 bases at J, with 11 bases between. This chain's CDR3 is CASSGGPRYEQYF. The CDR3 nucleotides read TGTGCCAGCAGCGGGGGACCGCGCTACGAGCAGTACTTC.

V gene TRBV7-9 combines with J gene TRBJ2-5; D remains unclear. The germline gives CDR1 SEHNR, CDR2 FQNEAQ (reference sequence). V was pared by 1 base and J by 1 base, with 7 bases between. This CDR3 region has 14 residues. This chain's CDR3 is CASSLDILQETQYF. The CDR3 DNA reads TGTGCCAGCAGCTTAGACATACTCCAAGAGACCCAGTACTTC.

There are a few counts of this clone. The rearrangement links TRBV30 to TRBJ2-7, with 10 bases lining up with TRBD1. Trimming took 2 bases from V and 6 from J; bases not matched to a gene: 7. The germline CDR1 and CDR2 sequences are GTSNPN and SVGIG (reference sequence). The CDR3 sequence is 14 residues long. The CDR3 sequence is CAWSQDRGFVEQYF. The CDR3 bases are TGTGCCTGGAGTCAGGACAGGGGGTTTGTCGAGCAGTACTTC.

The chain couples TRBV25-1 to TRBJ2-7; D is uncertain. This CDR3 spans 13 amino acids. Germline V gives CDR1 MGHDK, CDR2 SYGVNS. The germline V and J ends were trimmed by 10 bases and 3 bases, with 16 bases remaining between them. The CDR3: CATQGGRFYEQYF. Here the CDR3 DNA reads TGTGCCACGCAAGGTGGCAGATTCTACGAGCAGTACTTC.

The chain couples TRBV7-9 to TRBJ1-4, with TRBD1 as a possible D gene (5 bases). Germline V gene sequence: CDR1 SEHNR, CDR2 FQNEAQ (reference sequence). The CDR3 contains 11 residues. CDR3 residues: CAWQGGEKLFF. The DNA for the CDR3 is TGTGCGTGGCAGGGAGGGGAAAAACTGTTTTTT. Complete variable domain (other parts from reference TRBV7-9 and TRBJ1-4): DTGVSQNPRHKITKRGQNVTFRCDPISEHNRLYWYRQTLGQGPEFLTYFQNEAQLEKSRLLSDRFSAERPKGSFSTLEIQRTEQGDSAMYLCAWQGGEKLFFGSGTQLSVL.

The rearrangement joins TRBV6-5 to TRBJ2-3; the D is unclear. The germline gives CDR1 MNHEY, CDR2 SVGAGI. This CDR3 is 11 amino acids long. V lost 6 bases and J lost 8, with 9 bases in between. CDR3 coding DNA: TGTGCCAGCAGGGGCGATTGTACGCAGTATTTT. This translates into CASRGDCTQYF.

The genes are TRBV28 and TRBJ1-5; D uncertain. V lost 5 bases to trimming and J lost 3 bases, with 20 bases between them. CDR3 size: 17 residues. Germline V CDR1 and CDR2: MDHEN, SYDVKM. The CDR3 nucleotides read TGTGCCAGCAGTCCTGATCGGACCTTGGTTGCCAATCAGCCCCAGCATTTT. Residues: CASSPDRTLVANQPQHF.